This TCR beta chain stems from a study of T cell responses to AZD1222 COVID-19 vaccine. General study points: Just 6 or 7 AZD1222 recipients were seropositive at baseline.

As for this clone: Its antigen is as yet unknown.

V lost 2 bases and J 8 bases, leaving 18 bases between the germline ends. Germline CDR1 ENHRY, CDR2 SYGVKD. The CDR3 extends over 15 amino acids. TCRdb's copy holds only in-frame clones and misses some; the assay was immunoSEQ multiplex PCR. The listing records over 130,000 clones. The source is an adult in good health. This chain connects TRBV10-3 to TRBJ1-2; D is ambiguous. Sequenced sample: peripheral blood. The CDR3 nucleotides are TGTGCCATCAGTGAGGATCCCCCAGGTTCTTGGGGCTACACCTTC. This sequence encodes CAISEDPPGSWGYTF.